Here is one TCR beta chain with its context. This specimen belongs to a study of T cells in Graves' hyperthyroidism and ophthalmopathy. Across the whole study: Pretreatment peripheral blood was obtained at initial diagnosis.

The CDR3 has 16 amino acids. Deletions cut 5 bases from V and 2 bases from J, with 16 bases between. Patients were excluded for uncontrolled infection, other autoimmune disease, pregnancy or lactation. TCR beta CDR3 region amplification was performed from RNA transcripts. The TCR CDR3 was amplified in a first-round RT-PCR using the HTBI primer set. A single record per CDR3 protein comes from TCRdb applying MiXCR to the multiplex PCR reads. The data show 350,000 to 450,000 distinct CDR3 sequences, over 11% seen once. The gene calls are TRBV12-3 or TRBV12-4 and TRBJ2-1; a possible D gene is TRBD2 (6 bases). The clonotype comes from a man aged 45 to 65 with Graves' ophthalmopathy. Source material: blood. The CDR3 loop is CASSLRRGGAYNEQFF. The CDR3 coding sequence is TGTGCCAGCAGTCTTCGTCGGGGCGGGGCCTACAATGAGCAGTTCTTC.